Following are 18 T cell receptor beta chains from one sample sequenced in a study of T cell repertoires in cytomegalovirus infection. Their cognate antigens are unknown. Via MiXCR, TCRdb re-called the reads, giving one row per CDR3 protein. The sample consists of about a million distinct CDR3 sequences, less than 35% of them appearing once. Sequenced here: cultured CD8+ T cells from PBMCs, sampled from culture after CMV antigen stimulation. These receptors originate from a human donor in good health (CMV status not recorded). Some clones in this sample may be carry-over from other donors' samples.

The rearrangement joins TRBV4-2 to TRBJ2-1; no clear D gene. This CDR3 has 14 amino acids. From germline, CDR1 is LGHNA and CDR2 YNFKEQ. V lost 0 bases and J 1 base, leaving 4 bases between the germline ends. The CDR3 loop reads CASSQEGSYNEQFF. The CDR3 DNA reads as TGTGCCAGCAGCCAAGAGGGTTCCTACAATGAGCAGTTCTTC.

The table lists this clonotype with many counts. This sequence joins TRBV7-2 and TRBJ2-2, with a weak D call TRBD1 (5 bases). From germline, CDR1 is SGHTA and CDR2 FQGNSA. The CDR3 consists of 15 residues. V lost 1 base, J lost 6 bases, and 12 bases lay in between. CDR3 sequence reads: CASSLVVGAAGELFF. The DNA of the CDR3 is TGTGCCAGCAGCTTAGTCGTAGGGGCCGCCGGGGAGCTGTTTTTT.

The chain employs TRBV6-5 and TRBJ2-5; 11 nucleotides match TRBD2. Per the germline V gene, CDR1 is MNHEY and CDR2 is SVGAGI. The CDR3 length is 16 residues. After removal of 5 bases from V and 4 bases from J, the junction contained 9 bases not matched to a gene. Written as DNA, the CDR3 is TGTGCCAGCAGTAAACTTTTAGCGGGGGGGCGAGAGACCCAGTACTTC. Protein product: CASSKLLAGGRETQYF.

The V call is TRBV9, the J call TRBJ2-7, with a possible D match to TRBD2 (6 bases). Trimming shortened V by 1 base and J by 2 bases, and 16 bases separated the two germline ends. This CDR3 is built from 16 residues. Germline lookup yields CDR1 SGDLS and CDR2 YYNGEE. The CDR3 region is CASSVTHGTPTYEQYF. The CDR3 DNA sequence: TGTGCCAGCAGCGTAACTCATGGGACTCCAACCTACGAGCAGTACTTC.

This clonotype occurred a few times. DNA for the CDR3: TGTGCCAGCAGCTTATTTCTCGGGACAGGGCTTTTGAGCACTGAAGCTTTCTTT. Amino acids: CASSLFLGTGLLSTEAFF. The V call is TRBV7-2, the J call TRBJ1-1; 9 bases agree with TRBD1. CDR3 length equals 18 residues. Germline V CDR1 and CDR2: SGHTA, FQGNSA. Trimming cost V 2 bases and J 4 bases; bases outside gene matches: 14.

This rearrangement joins TRBV13 to TRBJ2-3; TRBD2 aligns across 8 bases. Germline lookup yields CDR1 PRHDT and CDR2 FYEKMQ (reference sequence). The CDR3 runs to 16 residues. J was trimmed by 5 bases and V by 1 base; bases with no gene match: 8. CDR3 nucleotide sequence: TGTGCCAGCAGCTTAGCGGGGGGGCCAGGAAAAGATACGCAGTATTTT. It translates to CASSLAGGPGKDTQYF.

This clonotype was counted a few times. At one boundary the junction diverges from the germline segment, which might be a read error. The chain recombines TRBV29-1 with TRBJ2-3, with 8 positions matching TRBD2. The germline V gene encodes CDR1 SQVTM and CDR2 ANQGSEA. This CDR3 region has 11 residues. The CDR3 DNA follows: TGCAGCGTTGAGCGGAGAGCGGGGGCTACTTTT. As protein: CSVERRAGATF.

The chain employs TRBV5-4 and TRBJ2-2; TRBD2 aligns across 8 bases. CDR3 size: 16 residues. The J segment lost 6 bases and the V segment lost 0 bases, leaving 7 bases of the junction unmatched. CDR1 SGHNT and CDR2 YYREEE come from the germline V gene (reference sequence). For the CDR3, the DNA is TGTGCCAGCAGCTTGGAAAGAAGCGGGGGTTCCGGGGAGCTGTTTTTT. Residues: CASSLERSGGSGELFF.

This clonotype was recorded many times. The gene calls are TRBV28 and TRBJ2-7; D is ambiguous. CDR3 size: 12 residues. Germline values: CDR1 MDHEN, CDR2 SYDVKM. Trimming pared 4 bases from V and 2 bases from J, leaving 6 bases between. CDR3 coding DNA: TGTGCCAGCAGTTCCGACCCCTACGAGCAGTACGTC. Protein sequence: CASSSDPYEQYV.

The chain recombines TRBV5-4 with TRBJ2-2; D remains ambiguous. Germline loops: CDR1 SGHNT, CDR2 YYREEE (reference sequence). This CDR3 has 15 residues. V lost 0 bases and J lost 1, with 7 bases in between. The CDR3 loop reads CASSLGLGNTGELFF. The CDR3 bases are TGTGCCAGCAGCTTGGGGCTAGGGAACACCGGGGAGCTGTTTTTT.

CDR3 region: CASATGALEQFF. CDR3 coding DNA: TGTGCCAGCGCAACAGGGGCCCTTGAGCAGTTCTTC. The chain links TRBV18 to TRBJ2-1; 7 bases map to TRBD1. The V gene's germline CDR1 is KGHSH and CDR2 LQKENI. The V gene end was trimmed by 8 bases and the J gene end by 9 bases; junction bases not matched to a gene: 7. The CDR3 loop spans 12 amino acids.

This chain connects TRBV10-3 to TRBJ2-1; D ambiguous. V shed 0 bases and J shed 9 bases, with 6 bases lying between them. The germline V gene has CDR1 ENHRY and CDR2 SYGVKD. The length of the CDR3 is 12 residues. The CDR3 DNA reads as TGTGCCATCAGTGAGTCTGTTTTTGAGCAGTTCTTC. It translates to CAISESVFEQFF.

This chain uses TRBV9 with TRBJ2-1; 7 bases agree with TRBD2. Looked up from germline, CDR1 is SGDLS and CDR2 is YYNGEE. This CDR3 is 16 amino acids long. The trim removed 4 bases at V and 0 bases at J, leaving 7 bases unmatched. The CDR3: CASSTTGGGSYNEQFF. The CDR3 coding sequence is TGTGCCAGCAGCACCACTGGGGGGGGCTCCTACAATGAGCAGTTCTTC.

This chain connects TRBV7-9 to TRBJ1-1, with D tentatively TRBD1 (5 bases). V lost 1 base and J lost 0, with 9 bases in between. The CDR3 loop spans 15 amino acids. Germline CDR1 SEHNR, CDR2 FQNEAQ (reference sequence). CDR3 loop: CASSLDGAVNTEAFF. CDR3 nucleotide sequence: TGTGCCAGCAGCTTAGATGGGGCAGTGAACACTGAAGCTTTCTTT.

The sample holds many counts of this clonotype. The chain links TRBV7-9 to TRBJ1-1; TRBD1 agrees at 10 bases. The CDR3 totals 14 residues. V gave up 4 bases and J gave up 4 bases; unmatched junction bases: 3. CDR1 is SEHNR and CDR2 is FQNEAQ in the germline V gene (reference sequence). The CDR3 spells CASSWTGGGTEAFF. DNA for the CDR3: TGTGCCAGCAGCTGGACAGGGGGGGGCACTGAAGCTTTCTTT.

The V call is TRBV27, the J call TRBJ2-2; no firm D call. The V end was cut by 3 bases, the J end by 6 bases, with 14 bases between. The CDR3 consists of 15 residues. Germline values: CDR1 MNHEY, CDR2 SMNVEV (reference sequence). DNA of the CDR3: TGTGCCAGCAGTTTGGTTCAGCTTGTCCCCGGGGAGCTGTTTTTT. Residues: CASSLVQLVPGELFF.

A few counts support this clonotype. The V call is TRBV14, the J call TRBJ2-1; D might be TRBD1 (5 bases). Germline V gene data show CDR1 as SGHDN and CDR2 as FVKESK. The CDR3 length is 17 residues. Trimming took 0 bases from V and 3 from J, leaving 15 bases between them. The CDR3 DNA follows: TGTGCCAGCAGCCAAGATTTTCGACAGAACTACTACAATGAGCAGTTCTTC. It specifies CASSQDFRQNYYNEQFF.

The gene calls are TRBV6-6 and TRBJ1-5; D call uncertain. Germline-derived CDR1 and CDR2 are MNHNY and SVGAGI (reference sequence). The germline V and J ends were trimmed by 2 bases and 0 bases, with 5 bases remaining between them. This CDR3 has 14 residues. This CDR3 is CASSYNPSNQPQHF. In nucleotides, the CDR3 is TGTGCCAGCAGTTACAACCCTAGCAATCAGCCCCAGCATTTT.